This TCR beta chain was sequenced for a study of technical replicates of blood from a handful of donors. The V gene lost 0 bases and the J gene lost 2 bases, with 9 bases spanning the gap. The CDR3 has 14 residues. Germline V CDR1 and CDR2: SGDLS, YYNGEE. Assay: immunoSEQ multiplex PCR; the TCRdb copy retains only in-frame clones and omits some. The sample includes about 60,000 clones, 80% to 95% seen only once; the top ten take 3.5% to 5.5%. The receptor's source is a human donor in good health. Some clones in this sample may be carry-over from other donors' samples. The sequenced sample was PBMCs. The genes are TRBV9 and TRBJ2-7, with D hard to call. CDR3 amino acids: CASSVDGGAYEQYF. The DNA for the CDR3 is TGTGCCAGCAGCGTAGACGGCGGTGCCTACGAGCAGTACTTC.